The clone carrying this T cell receptor beta chain was picked up a small number of times. The antigen remains unidentified. PCR employed 60 Vbeta and 13 Jbeta primers. The protocol was immunoSEQ multiplex PCR, while the TCRdb copy is restricted to in-frame clones and leaves out a portion. The sample contains around 150,000 clones, about 75% of which appear only once. The CDR3 sequence is 13 residues long. Germline V gene data show CDR1 as KGHSH and CDR2 as LQKENI. The ends were cut back, 3 bases at V and 8 bases at J, with 11 bases in the middle. This specimen belongs to a study of cytomegalovirus exposure and HLA in healthy donors. Across the whole study: Earlier work reported approximately 110 million unique TCR beta sequences from approximately 180 million T cells.

Study-wide points: Immune exposure data for these donors was limited to CMV serostatus.

The source material was PBMCs. The chain links TRBV18 to TRBJ2-1, with D maybe TRBD2 (6 bases). The sequence was collected from a female donor in good health and CMV-seronegative. The CDR3 DNA reads TGTGCCAGCTCACCTAGGACGGGAGATGAGCAGTTCTTC. Protein product: CASSPRTGDEQFF. Based on the CDR3 plus reference TRBV18 and TRBJ2-1, the full variable domain is NAGVMQNPRHLVRRRGQEARLRCSPMKGHSHVYWYRQLPEEGLKFMVYLQKENIIDESGMPKERFSAEFPKEGPSILRIQQVVRGDSAAYFCASSPRTGDEQFFGPGTRLTVL.